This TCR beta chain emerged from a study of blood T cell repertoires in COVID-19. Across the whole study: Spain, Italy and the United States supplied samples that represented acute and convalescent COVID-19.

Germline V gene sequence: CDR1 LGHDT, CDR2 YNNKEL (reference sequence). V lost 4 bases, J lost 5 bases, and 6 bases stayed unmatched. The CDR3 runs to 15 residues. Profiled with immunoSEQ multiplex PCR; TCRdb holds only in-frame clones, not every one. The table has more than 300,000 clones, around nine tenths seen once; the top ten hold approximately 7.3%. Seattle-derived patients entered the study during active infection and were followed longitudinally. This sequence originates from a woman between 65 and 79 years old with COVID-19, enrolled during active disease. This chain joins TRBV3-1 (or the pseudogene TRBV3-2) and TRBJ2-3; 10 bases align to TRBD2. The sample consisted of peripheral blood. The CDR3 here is CASSPAGGPGDTQYF. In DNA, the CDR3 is TGTGCCAGCAGCCCAGCGGGGGGGCCCGGAGATACGCAGTATTTT.